The T cell receptor (beta chain) under discussion was sequenced for a study of T cells after yellow fever vaccination. Study as a whole: Preparation of the low-cell-number fractions used SMART-Seq v4 Ultra Low Input.

5'RACE template switching produced TCR cDNA carrying a universal primer site and UMIs. TCRdb re-analysed the 5' RACE reads in MiXCR, keeping a single row per CDR3 protein. The table records nearly 550,000 distinct CDR3 sequences, over 15% of them present only once. Whole-study results and caveats: There was a small share of clonotypes that showed up in both the CD4 and CD8 compartments. FACS-sorted repertoires could contain abundant clonotypes contaminating from the bulk population.

In regard to this clonotype: Its cognate antigen is unknown.

The CDR3 contains 14 residues. V was cut by 2 bases and J by 7 bases, with 9 bases left in between. This clonotype originated in a man between 25 and 39 years old who received the YFV17D yellow fever vaccine. The starting material was PBMCs, obtained 15 days after the yellow fever booster vaccination. V and J are TRBV12-3 or TRBV12-4 and TRBJ1-6, with D unclear. The chain's CDR3 is CASSLRVENSPLHF. The DNA for the CDR3 is TGTGCCAGCAGTTTAAGGGTTGAAAATTCACCCCTCCACTTT.